One and the same sample provided the 27 T cell receptor beta chains below, sequenced in a study of cytomegalovirus exposure and HLA in healthy donors. The PCR ran on 60 Vbeta and 13 Jbeta primers. Sequenced by immunoSEQ multiplex PCR; TCRdb stores in-frame clones only, minus some. This sample's table has around 70,000 clones. Sample: PBMCs. The receptors derive from a boy between 10 and 17 years old in good health and CMV-seronegative.

The gene calls are TRBV19 and TRBJ2-7; 8 nucleotides line up with TRBD2. J lost 3 bases, V lost 6 bases, and 10 bases had no gene match. Germline CDR1 and CDR2: LNHDA and SQIVND (reference sequence). The CDR3 is 15 amino acids. The CDR3 reads CASRYSGSERYEQYF. The CDR3 nucleotides are TGTGCCAGTAGGTACAGCGGGAGTGAACGCTACGAGCAGTACTTC.

This chain links TRBV19 with TRBJ1-4; 7 bases agree with TRBD1. The CDR3 is 16 amino acids. J lost 7 bases, V lost 2 bases, and 10 bases had no gene match. From germline, CDR1 is LNHDA and CDR2 SQIVND (reference sequence). The CDR3 loop reads CASSIRLGGTSEKLFF. The CDR3 DNA reads TGTGCCAGTAGTATACGGCTAGGGGGCACGAGTGAAAAACTGTTTTTT.

This rearrangement joins TRBV9 to TRBJ2-2; D may be TRBD1 (6 bases). CDR3 length: 13 amino acids. The germline V gene encodes CDR1 SGDLS and CDR2 YYNGEE. V lost 3 bases and J lost 6, with 9 bases in between. CDR3 coding DNA: TGTGCCAGCAGCGGGGGACAATCCGGGGAGCTGTTTTTT. It codes for CASSGGQSGELFF.

The rearrangement uses TRBV5-4 and TRBJ1-1, with D possibly TRBD1 on 5 matching bases. The CDR3 has 13 residues. Trimming left V 4 bases short and J 8 bases short, with 15 bases between. CDR1 and CDR2 (germline): SGHNT, YYREEE (reference sequence). The DNA for the CDR3 is TGTGCCAGCAGCCTAGACAGTGCCCAGGAAGCTTTCTTT. Amino acids: CASSLDSAQEAFF.

The chain recombines TRBV5-1 with TRBJ2-7; D is possibly TRBD2 (6 bases). V was trimmed by 3 bases and J by 0 bases, leaving 22 bases between them. The CDR3 extends over 18 amino acids. Germline values: CDR1 SGHRS, CDR2 YFSETQ. This chain's CDR3 is CASSSVVVAADFSYEQYF. In DNA, the CDR3 is TGCGCCAGCAGCTCGGTCGTAGTAGCGGCCGATTTCTCCTACGAGCAGTACTTC.

This rearrangement joins TRBV19 to TRBJ2-3; D gene ambiguous. CDR3 length equals 11 residues. V lost 3 bases, J lost 5 bases, and 3 bases lay in between. Per germline, CDR1 LNHDA and CDR2 SQIVND (reference sequence). The CDR3 region is CASSIRDTQYF. The CDR3 nucleotides read TGTGCCAGTAGTATCAGAGATACGCAGTATTTT.

As DNA, the CDR3 is TGCGCCAGCAGCCAACAGGTTATGGGGAGTTTCGTTGAGCAGTTCTTC. This translates into CASSQQVMGSFVEQFF. The V and J genes are TRBV4-1 and TRBJ2-1, with a possible D match to TRBD2 (5 bases). The germline V and J ends were trimmed by 2 bases and 9 bases, with 20 bases remaining between them. Germline values: CDR1 MGHRA, CDR2 YSYEKL. The CDR3 has 16 residues.

V is TRBV18 and J is TRBJ1-1; D perhaps matches TRBD1 (6 bases). V was pared by 1 base and J by 5 bases, with 8 bases between. This CDR3 comprises 13 residues. CDR1 and CDR2 (germline): KGHSH, LQKENI. CDR3 region: CASSPQGGTEAFF. The CDR3 nucleotides are TGTGCCAGCTCACCACAGGGGGGGACTGAAGCTTTCTTT.

The gene calls are TRBV19 and TRBJ2-1; D perhaps matches TRBD2 (6 bases). The CDR3 loop spans 14 amino acids. The V gene lost 7 bases and the J gene lost 3 bases, with 13 bases spanning the gap. Germline CDR1 is LNHDA and CDR2 is SQIVND (reference sequence). The CDR3 loop reads CASTPGTDYNEQFF. The CDR3, as DNA: TGTGCCAGTACCCCCGGGACTGACTACAATGAGCAGTTCTTC.

The rearrangement uses TRBV30 and TRBJ1-1; D is possibly TRBD1 (6 bases). Trimming pared 1 base from V and 0 bases from J, leaving 6 bases between. Germline CDR1 GTSNPN, CDR2 SVGIG (reference sequence). This CDR3 spans 13 amino acids. In nucleotides, the CDR3 is TGTGCCTGGAGTGCAGGGGTGAACACTGAAGCTTTCTTT. It is translated as CAWSAGVNTEAFF. Drawing the rest from reference TRBV30 and TRBJ1-1, the complete variable domain is SQTIHQWPATLVQPVGSPLSLECTVEGTSNPNLYWYRQAAGRGLQLLFYSVGIGQISSEVPQNLSASRPQDRQFILSSKKLLLSDSGFYLCAWSAGVNTEAFFGQGTRLTVV.

DNA of the CDR3: TGTGCCAGCAGCCGGGGGACTAGCGGGAGCTACGAGCAGTACTTC. It is translated as CASSRGTSGSYEQYF. J is TRBJ2-7 and V is TRBV5-6; 14 bases are a match to TRBD2. The CDR3 consists of 15 residues. Germline V gives CDR1 SGHDT, CDR2 YYEEEE. J gave up 3 bases and V 4 bases, and 3 bases lay outside the gene matches.

The chain uses TRBV19 and TRBJ2-1; 9 bases map to TRBD1. Germline loops: CDR1 LNHDA, CDR2 SQIVND (reference sequence). This CDR3 is built from 15 residues. V lost 5 bases and J lost 2; bases outside the gene matches: 4. The DNA for the CDR3 is TGTGCCAGTAGTCCGGGGACAGGGACCTACAATGAGCAGTTCTTC. As protein: CASSPGTGTYNEQFF.

The chain uses TRBV2 and TRBJ1-5; TRBD1 agrees at 8 bases. Losses at the gene ends were 6 bases for V and 8 bases for J; bases not matched to a gene: 6. Looked up from germline, CDR1 is SNHLY and CDR2 is FYNNEI. This CDR3 spans 13 amino acids. The DNA of the CDR3 is TGTGCCAGCAGCGTGGACAGGGTCGAGCCCCAGCATTTT. Translated: CASSVDRVEPQHF.

The rearrangement joins TRBV14 to TRBJ2-7; 7 bases are a match to TRBD1. There are 14 residues in the CDR3. Per germline, CDR1 SGHDN and CDR2 FVKESK. Germline trimming cut 2 bases from V and 6 bases from J; bases unmatched to any gene: 7. The CDR3 DNA reads as TGTGCCAGCAGCCAACTAGACAGGGCTAGCGAGCAGTACTTC. This translates into CASSQLDRASEQYF.

The gene calls are TRBV11-2 and TRBJ2-2; D unclear. V gave up 0 bases and J gave up 7 bases, with 15 bases separating them. The CDR3 runs 16 residues. Germline V CDR1 and CDR2: SGHAT, FQNNGV. The CDR3, as DNA: TGTGCCAGCAGCTTAGAGCTCCAGAACACCCGCGGGGAGCTGTTTTTT. Translated, it gives CASSLELQNTRGELFF.

V is TRBV5-4 and J is TRBJ1-4; perhaps TRBD1 as D (5 bases). There are 15 residues in the CDR3. Germline V lookup: CDR1 SGHNT, CDR2 YYREEE (reference sequence). Trimming pared 4 bases from V and 0 bases from J, leaving 10 bases between. CDR3 sequence reads: CASSRTPATNEKLFF. The CDR3 nucleotides read TGTGCCAGCAGCAGGACACCCGCAACTAATGAAAAACTGTTTTTT.

The chain couples TRBV6-1 to TRBJ2-1; possible D gene TRBD2, 7 bases. Germline V CDR1 and CDR2: MNHNS, SASEGT. The V end lost 4 bases, the J end lost 4 bases, and 20 bases lay between the germline ends. The CDR3 totals 17 residues. The CDR3, as DNA: TGTGCCAGCAGTGCTGGGGGTGGGGGGGGCCGGTACAATGAGCAGTTCTTC. Translating gives CASSAGGGGGRYNEQFF.

V is TRBV27 and J is TRBJ2-1; 7 positions match TRBD2. With V trimmed by 7 bases and J by 10 bases, 13 bases remained unmatched. CDR1 is MNHEY and CDR2 is SMNVEV in the germline V gene (reference sequence). The length of the CDR3 is 14 residues. The CDR3 DNA reads TGTGCCAGCAACCTAAGCGGGGCTGACACCGAGCAGTTCTTC. Amino acids: CASNLSGADTEQFF.

V usage is TRBV9 and J usage is TRBJ1-2; TRBD1 might be the D (5 bases). With 3 bases removed from V and 4 bases from J, the gap between germline ends came to 16 bases. This CDR3 is 15 amino acids long. Germline V gives CDR1 SGDLS, CDR2 YYNGEE. CDR3 in DNA: TGTGCCAGCAGCGCTACCTGGGGCCCCGGCTATGGCTACACCTTC. Encoded protein: CASSATWGPGYGYTF.

This chain connects TRBV7-2 to TRBJ1-2, with D possibly TRBD1 on 5 matching bases. V was trimmed by 0 bases and J by 4 bases, leaving 12 bases between them. The CDR3 runs to 15 residues. CDR1 is SGHTA, CDR2 FQGNSA, per germline. The CDR3 loop is CASSLAGTGVYGYTF. CDR3 coding DNA: TGTGCCAGCAGCTTAGCCGGGACGGGGGTCTATGGCTACACCTTC. Together with reference TRBV7-2 and TRBJ1-2, the CDR3 gives the full variable domain: GAGVSQSPSNKVTEKGKDVELRCDPISGHTALYWYRQSLGQGLEFLIYFQGNSAPDKSGLPSDRFSAERTGGSVSTLTIQRTQQEDSAVYLCASSLAGTGVYGYTFGSGTRLTVV.

The V call is TRBV6-1, the J call TRBJ1-3; D call uncertain. CDR1 MNHNS and CDR2 SASEGT come from the germline V gene. Trimming removed 7 bases from V and 0 bases from J, with 7 bases in between. This CDR3 spans 13 amino acids. CDR3 sequence (DNA): TGTGCCAGCACCAGAAACTCTGGAAACACCATATATTTT. Translation gives CASTRNSGNTIYF.

This chain links TRBV7-2 with TRBJ1-4, with a possible D match to TRBD1 (5 bases). V lost 5 bases, J lost 8 bases, and 18 bases lay in between. Per germline, CDR1 SGHTA and CDR2 FQGNSA. This CDR3 is built from 15 residues. CDR3 protein: CASSAGGHFAEKLFF. In DNA, the CDR3 is TGTGCCAGCAGCGCAGGCGGACACTTTGCGGAAAAACTGTTTTTT. Filled out from reference TRBV7-2 and TRBJ1-4, the complete variable domain reads GAGVSQSPSNKVTEKGKDVELRCDPISGHTALYWYRQSLGQGLEFLIYFQGNSAPDKSGLPSDRFSAERTGGSVSTLTIQRTQQEDSAVYLCASSAGGHFAEKLFFGSGTQLSVL.

The chain is built from TRBV5-6 and TRBJ2-4, with TRBD1 matching 7 bases. After removal of 3 bases from V and 7 bases from J, the junction contained 7 bases not matched to a gene. The CDR3 spans 14 residues. CDR1 and CDR2 (germline): SGHDT, YYEEEE. CDR3 sequence: CASSWTGTDNIQYF. The CDR3 nucleotides read TGTGCCAGCAGCTGGACCGGGACAGATAACATTCAGTACTTC.

This chain links TRBV6-5 with TRBJ1-5, with a weak D call TRBD1 (6 bases). Trimming left V 5 bases short and J 8 bases short, with 13 bases between. Germline values: CDR1 MNHEY, CDR2 SVGAGI. This CDR3 is built from 13 residues. For the CDR3, the DNA is TGTGCCAGCAGTCGGAGTTCAGGGGAGCCCCAGCATTTT. Translated, it gives CASSRSSGEPQHF.

This chain uses TRBV5-5 with TRBJ2-5; D call uncertain. The ends were cut back, 0 bases at V and 2 bases at J, with 8 bases in the middle. The CDR3 is made up of 14 amino acids. Per germline, CDR1 SGHKS and CDR2 YYEKEE (reference sequence). CDR3 DNA: TGTGCCAGCAGCTTGGCCCGCAGACAAGAGACCCAGTACTTC. It yields the protein CASSLARRQETQYF.

This chain links TRBV2 with TRBJ1-5, with TRBD1 matching over 9 bases. V shed 6 bases, J shed 9 bases, and the junction held 15 bases outside the gene matches. The CDR3 extends over 16 amino acids. Germline-derived CDR1 and CDR2 are SNHLY and FYNNEI. CDR3 in amino acids: CASRPPGQGFHGPQHF. The CDR3 DNA follows: TGTGCCAGCAGGCCACCGGGACAGGGCTTCCATGGGCCCCAGCATTTT.

This chain uses TRBV27 with TRBJ2-7; D uncertain. The CDR3 consists of 11 residues. The germline V and J ends were trimmed by 5 bases and 3 bases, with 5 bases remaining between them. CDR1 is MNHEY and CDR2 is SMNVEV in the germline V gene (reference sequence). CDR3 region: CASSPNYEQYF. The CDR3 DNA reads as TGTGCCAGCAGTCCCAACTACGAGCAGTACTTC.